Here is one TCR beta chain with its context. Its antigen is not identified. This entry belongs to a study of beta chain features in type 1 diabetes. Each of the sorted populations had a purity greater than 95%. Expressed TCRB transcripts were sequenced after all isolated RNA was converted to cDNA. Assay used: immunoSEQ multiplex PCR; TCRdb lists only in-frame clones, some missing. The sample lists roughly 150,000 clones, 6% to 9% occurring once. Germline CDR1 is SGHTA and CDR2 is FQGNSA. The CDR3 is 15 residues long. Trimming shortened V by 2 bases and J by 2 bases, and 13 bases separated the two germline ends. Points from the study as a whole: Moderate but significant shortening of TCRB CDR3s was recorded in all four CD4+ subsets from Type 1 diabetes patients. TCRB repertoires of naive, central memory and Treg cells appeared more similar among patients than among healthy donors.

Sequenced input: central memory CD4+ T cells from blood. The chain uses TRBV7-2 and TRBJ2-7, with a possible D match to TRBD2 (7 bases). The clonotype was recovered from a man younger than 35 with type 1 diabetes. CDR3 region: CASSLLQGGAYEQYF. The CDR3 region has the DNA TGTGCCAGCAGCTTATTGCAAGGGGGGGCCTACGAGCAGTACTTC.